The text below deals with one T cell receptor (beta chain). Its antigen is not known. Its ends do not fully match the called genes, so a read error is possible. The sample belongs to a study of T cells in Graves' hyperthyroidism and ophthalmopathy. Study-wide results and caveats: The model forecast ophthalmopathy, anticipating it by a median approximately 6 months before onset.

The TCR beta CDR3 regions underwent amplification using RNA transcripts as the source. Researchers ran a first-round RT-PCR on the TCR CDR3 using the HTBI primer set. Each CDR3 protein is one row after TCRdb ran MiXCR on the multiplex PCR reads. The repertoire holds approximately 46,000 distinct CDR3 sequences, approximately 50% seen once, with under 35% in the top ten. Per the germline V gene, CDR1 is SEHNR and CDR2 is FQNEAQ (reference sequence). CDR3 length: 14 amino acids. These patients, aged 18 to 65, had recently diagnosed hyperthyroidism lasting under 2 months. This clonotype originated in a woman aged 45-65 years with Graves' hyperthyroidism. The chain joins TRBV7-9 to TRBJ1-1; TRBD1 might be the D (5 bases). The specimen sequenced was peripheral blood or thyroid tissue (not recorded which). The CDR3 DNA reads TGTGCCGGCAGCCCAAGGGACGCGAACACTGAAGCTTTCTTC. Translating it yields CAGSPRDANTEAFF.